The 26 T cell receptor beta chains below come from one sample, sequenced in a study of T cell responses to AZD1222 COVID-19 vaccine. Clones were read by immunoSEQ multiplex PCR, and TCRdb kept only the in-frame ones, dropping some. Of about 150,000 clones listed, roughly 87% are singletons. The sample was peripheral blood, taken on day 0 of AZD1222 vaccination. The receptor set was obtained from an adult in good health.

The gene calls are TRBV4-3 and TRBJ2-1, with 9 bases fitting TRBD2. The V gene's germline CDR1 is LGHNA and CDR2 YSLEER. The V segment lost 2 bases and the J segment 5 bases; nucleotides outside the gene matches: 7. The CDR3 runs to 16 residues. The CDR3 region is CASSQYWEREDNEQFF. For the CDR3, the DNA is TGCGCCAGCAGCCAATACTGGGAGCGGGAGGACAATGAGCAGTTCTTC.

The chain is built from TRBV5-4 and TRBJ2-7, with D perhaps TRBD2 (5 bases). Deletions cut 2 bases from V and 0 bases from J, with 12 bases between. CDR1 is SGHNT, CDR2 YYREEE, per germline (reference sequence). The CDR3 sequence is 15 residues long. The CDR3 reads CASSFQAASSYEQYF. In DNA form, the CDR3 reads TGTGCCAGCAGCTTCCAAGCGGCGAGCTCCTACGAGCAGTACTTC.

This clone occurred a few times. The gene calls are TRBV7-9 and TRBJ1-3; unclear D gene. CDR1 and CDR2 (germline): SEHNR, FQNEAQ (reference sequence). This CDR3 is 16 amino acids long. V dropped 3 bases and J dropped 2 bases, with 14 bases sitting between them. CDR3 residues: CASSFGLPGPGNTIYF. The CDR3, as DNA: TGTGCCAGCAGCTTTGGCCTCCCCGGGCCTGGAAACACCATATATTTT.

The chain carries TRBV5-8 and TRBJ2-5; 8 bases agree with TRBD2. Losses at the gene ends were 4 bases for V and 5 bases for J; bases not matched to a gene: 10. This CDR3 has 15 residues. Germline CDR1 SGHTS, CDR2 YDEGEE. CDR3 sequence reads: CASSPGRGFGETQYF. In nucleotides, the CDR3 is TGTGCCAGCAGCCCCGGGAGGGGGTTTGGTGAGACCCAGTACTTC.

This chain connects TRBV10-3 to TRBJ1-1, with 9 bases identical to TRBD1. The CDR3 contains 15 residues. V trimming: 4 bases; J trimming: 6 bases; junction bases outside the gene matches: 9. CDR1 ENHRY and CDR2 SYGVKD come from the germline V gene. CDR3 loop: CAISGQEQGASEAFF. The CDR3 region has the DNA TGTGCCATCAGTGGTCAGGAACAGGGGGCATCTGAAGCTTTCTTT.

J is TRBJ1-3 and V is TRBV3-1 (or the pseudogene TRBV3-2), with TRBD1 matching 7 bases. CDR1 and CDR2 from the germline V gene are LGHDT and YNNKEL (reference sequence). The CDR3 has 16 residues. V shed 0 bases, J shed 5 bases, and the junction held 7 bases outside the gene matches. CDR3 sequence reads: CASSQERGQLRNTIYF. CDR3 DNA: TGTGCCAGCAGCCAAGAACGGGGACAGTTGAGAAACACCATATATTTT.

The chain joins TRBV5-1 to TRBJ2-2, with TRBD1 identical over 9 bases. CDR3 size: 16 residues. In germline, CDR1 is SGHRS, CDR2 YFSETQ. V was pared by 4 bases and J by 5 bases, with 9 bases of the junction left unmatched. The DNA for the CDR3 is TGCGCCAGCAGCGGGAACCGGGACAGGGCGACCGGGGAGCTGTTTTTT. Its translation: CASSGNRDRATGELFF.

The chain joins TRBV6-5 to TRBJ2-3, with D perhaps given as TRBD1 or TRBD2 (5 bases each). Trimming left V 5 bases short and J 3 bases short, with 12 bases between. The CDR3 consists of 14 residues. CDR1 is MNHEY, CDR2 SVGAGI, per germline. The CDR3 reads CASSRDVLTDTQYF. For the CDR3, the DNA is TGTGCCAGCAGTCGGGACGTACTAACAGATACGCAGTATTTT.

The chain's CDR3 is CASSLYPRGVMNTEAFF. The CDR3 region has the DNA TGCGCCAGCAGCCTCTACCCCAGGGGCGTGATGAACACTGAAGCTTTCTTT. V and J are TRBV4-3 and TRBJ1-1, with a tentative D call TRBD1 (6 bases). Trimming removed 4 bases at V and 0 bases at J, with 18 bases between. CDR1 is LGHNA and CDR2 is YSLEER in the germline V gene. This CDR3 comprises 17 residues.

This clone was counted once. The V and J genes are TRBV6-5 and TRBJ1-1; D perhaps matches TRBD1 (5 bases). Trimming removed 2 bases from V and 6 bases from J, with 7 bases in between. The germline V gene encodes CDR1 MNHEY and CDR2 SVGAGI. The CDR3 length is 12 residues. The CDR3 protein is CASSYRGAEAFF. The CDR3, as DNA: TGTGCCAGCAGTTACCGGGGGGCTGAAGCTTTCTTT.

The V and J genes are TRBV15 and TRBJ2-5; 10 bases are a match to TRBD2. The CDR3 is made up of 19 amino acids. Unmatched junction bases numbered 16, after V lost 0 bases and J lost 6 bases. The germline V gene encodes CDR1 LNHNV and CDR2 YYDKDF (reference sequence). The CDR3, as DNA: TGTGCCACCAGCAGAGATCATTTTGCTAGCGGGAGAACCCCTCAGACCCAGTACTTC. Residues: CATSRDHFASGRTPQTQYF.

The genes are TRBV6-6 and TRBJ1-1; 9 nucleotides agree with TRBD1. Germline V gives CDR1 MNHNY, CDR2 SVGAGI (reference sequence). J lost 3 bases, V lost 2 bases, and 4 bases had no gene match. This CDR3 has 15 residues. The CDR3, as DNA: TGTGCCAGCAGTTACATGGGACAGGGAGACACTGAAGCTTTCTTT. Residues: CASSYMGQGDTEAFF.

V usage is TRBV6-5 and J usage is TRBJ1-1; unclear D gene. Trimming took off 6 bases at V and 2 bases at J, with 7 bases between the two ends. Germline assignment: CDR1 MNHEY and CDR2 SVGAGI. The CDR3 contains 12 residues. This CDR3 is CASRAANTEAFF. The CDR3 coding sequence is TGTGCCAGCAGAGCAGCCAACACTGAAGCTTTCTTT.

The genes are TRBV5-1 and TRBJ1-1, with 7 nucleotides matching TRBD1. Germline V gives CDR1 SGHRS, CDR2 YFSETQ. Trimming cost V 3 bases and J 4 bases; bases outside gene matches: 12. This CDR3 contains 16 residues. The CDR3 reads CASSSRGGGFVTEAFF. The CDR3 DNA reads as TGCGCCAGCAGCTCCCGAGGGGGCGGATTTGTCACTGAAGCTTTCTTT.

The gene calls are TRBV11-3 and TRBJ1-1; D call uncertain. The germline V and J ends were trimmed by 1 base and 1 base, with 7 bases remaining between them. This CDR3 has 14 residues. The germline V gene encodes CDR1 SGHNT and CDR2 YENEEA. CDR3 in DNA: TGTGCCAGCAGCTTAGCCGCAACGAACACTGAAGCTTTCTTT. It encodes CASSLAATNTEAFF.

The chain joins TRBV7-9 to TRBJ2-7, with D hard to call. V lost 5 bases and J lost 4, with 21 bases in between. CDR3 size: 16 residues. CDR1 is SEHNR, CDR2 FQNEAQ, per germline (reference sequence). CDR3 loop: CASSPSARYSRYEQYF. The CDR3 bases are TGTGCCAGCAGCCCCTCTGCGCGGTACTCTCGGTACGAGCAGTACTTC.

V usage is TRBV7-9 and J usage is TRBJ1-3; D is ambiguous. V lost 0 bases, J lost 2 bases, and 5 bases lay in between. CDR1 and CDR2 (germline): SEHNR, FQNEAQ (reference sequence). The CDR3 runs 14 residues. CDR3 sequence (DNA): TGTGCCAGCAGCTTAGCAGGGACTGGAAACACCATATATTTT. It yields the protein CASSLAGTGNTIYF.

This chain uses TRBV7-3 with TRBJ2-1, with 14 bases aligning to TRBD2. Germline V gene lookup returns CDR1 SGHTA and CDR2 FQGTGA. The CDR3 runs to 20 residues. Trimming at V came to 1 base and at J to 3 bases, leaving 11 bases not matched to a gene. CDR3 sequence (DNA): TGTGCCAGCAGCTTAAAGTCGGGGACTAGCGGGAGAGGGCTCTACAATGAGCAGTTCTTC. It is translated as CASSLKSGTSGRGLYNEQFF. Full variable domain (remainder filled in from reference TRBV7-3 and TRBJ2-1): GAGVSQTPSNKVTEKGKYVELRCDPISGHTALYWYRQSLGQGPEFLIYFQGTGAADDSGLPNDRFFAVRPEGSVSTLKIQRTERGDSAVYLCASSLKSGTSGRGLYNEQFFGPGTRLTVL.

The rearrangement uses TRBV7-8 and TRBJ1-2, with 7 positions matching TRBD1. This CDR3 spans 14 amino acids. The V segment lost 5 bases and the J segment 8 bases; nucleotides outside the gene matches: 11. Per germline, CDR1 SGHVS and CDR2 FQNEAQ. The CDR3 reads CASSPSGQLRGYTF. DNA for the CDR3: TGTGCCAGCAGCCCGTCGGGACAGCTAAGGGGCTACACCTTC.

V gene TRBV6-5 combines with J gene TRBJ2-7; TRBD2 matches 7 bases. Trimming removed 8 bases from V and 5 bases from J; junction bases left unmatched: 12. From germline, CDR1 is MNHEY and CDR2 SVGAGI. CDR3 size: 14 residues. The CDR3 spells CASCDSAGRDEQYF. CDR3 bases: TGTGCCAGCTGCGATTCAGCGGGGCGCGACGAGCAGTACTTC.

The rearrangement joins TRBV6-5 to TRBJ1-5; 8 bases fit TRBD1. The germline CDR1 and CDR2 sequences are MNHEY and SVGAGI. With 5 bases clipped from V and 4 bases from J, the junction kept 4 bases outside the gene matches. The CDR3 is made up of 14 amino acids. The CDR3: CASSPDRGNQPQHF. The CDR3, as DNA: TGTGCCAGCAGTCCCGACAGGGGTAATCAGCCCCAGCATTTT.

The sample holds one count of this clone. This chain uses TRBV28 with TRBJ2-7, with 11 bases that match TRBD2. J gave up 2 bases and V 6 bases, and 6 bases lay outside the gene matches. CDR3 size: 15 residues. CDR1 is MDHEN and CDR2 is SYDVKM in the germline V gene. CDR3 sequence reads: CASRITSGRAYEQYF. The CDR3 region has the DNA TGTGCCAGCAGGATAACTAGCGGGAGAGCCTACGAGCAGTACTTC.

The CDR3 loop reads CASMETGWPGNTIYF. The CDR3 DNA is TGTGCCAGCATGGAGACAGGTTGGCCTGGAAACACCATATATTTT. V and J are TRBV5-6 and TRBJ1-3; perhaps TRBD1 as D (6 bases). CDR1 and CDR2 from the germline V gene are SGHDT and YYEEEE. The CDR3 sequence is 15 residues long. Trimming shortened V by 6 bases and J by 2 bases, and 15 bases separated the two germline ends.

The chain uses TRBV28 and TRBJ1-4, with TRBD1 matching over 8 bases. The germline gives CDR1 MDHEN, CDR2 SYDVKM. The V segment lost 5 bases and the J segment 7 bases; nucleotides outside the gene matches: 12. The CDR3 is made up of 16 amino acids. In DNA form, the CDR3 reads TGTGCCAGCAGTGCAGGGGGCTTAGGTGTTAGTGAAAAACTGTTTTTT. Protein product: CASSAGGLGVSEKLFF. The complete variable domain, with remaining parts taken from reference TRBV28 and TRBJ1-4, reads DVKVTQSSRYLVKRTGEKVFLECVQDMDHENMFWYRQDPGLGLRLIYFSYDVKMKEKGDIPEGYSVSREKKERFSLILESASTNQTSMYLCASSAGGLGVSEKLFFGSGTQLSVL.

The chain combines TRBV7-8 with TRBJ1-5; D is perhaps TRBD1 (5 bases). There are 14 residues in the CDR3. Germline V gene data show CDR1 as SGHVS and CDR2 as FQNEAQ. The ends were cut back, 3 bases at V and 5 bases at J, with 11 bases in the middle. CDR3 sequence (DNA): TGTGCCAGCAGCTTTGGCAGGGTCGATCAGCCCCAGCATTTT. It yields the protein CASSFGRVDQPQHF.

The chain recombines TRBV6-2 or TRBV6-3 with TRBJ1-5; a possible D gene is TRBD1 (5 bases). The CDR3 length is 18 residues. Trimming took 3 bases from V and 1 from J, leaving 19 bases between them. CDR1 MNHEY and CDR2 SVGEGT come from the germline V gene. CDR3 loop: CASSYSGRGMWSNQPQHF. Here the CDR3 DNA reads TGTGCCAGCAGTTATTCGGGACGGGGGATGTGGAGCAATCAGCCCCAGCATTTT.